The 10 T cell receptor beta chains in this list originate from one sample, sequenced in a study of shared clonotypes between healthy human individuals. Here immunoSEQ multiplex PCR was the method, and the copy in TCRdb shows in-frame clones only, minus some. Of some 1.4 million clones listed, roughly 97% are singletons. Input material: naive CD4+ T cells sorted from blood. Noted subset: CD45RA+ positively selected. Source of these receptors: a young man in good health.

The V gene is TRBV9, the J gene TRBJ2-2; 12 bases are shared with TRBD2. This CDR3 spans 16 amino acids. The V gene's germline CDR1 is SGDLS and CDR2 YYNGEE. V trimming: 0 bases; J trimming: 6 bases; junction bases outside the gene matches: 3. CDR3 nucleotides: TGTGCCAGCAGCGTAGGACTAGCGGGAGCTCCCGGGGAGCTGTTTTTT. Residues: CASSVGLAGAPGELFF.

The rearrangement uses TRBV5-1 and TRBJ2-7; the D is unclear. V was pared by 0 bases and J by 3 bases, with 13 bases between. Germline V lookup: CDR1 SGHRS, CDR2 YFSETQ. This CDR3 spans 15 amino acids. CDR3 in DNA: TGCGCCAGCAGCTTGGACGGCCGAAAGAGCTACGAGCAGTACTTC. It is translated as CASSLDGRKSYEQYF.

The chain couples TRBV9 to TRBJ1-4; D is possibly TRBD1 (6 bases). The V gene lost 4 bases and the J gene lost 7 bases, with 17 bases spanning the gap. Germline V CDR1 and CDR2: SGDLS, YYNGEE. This CDR3 has 15 residues. DNA of the CDR3: TGTGCCAGCAGCCCAAGAACCGGGACACCTGAAAAACTGTTTTTT. Residues: CASSPRTGTPEKLFF.

The chain recombines TRBV10-3 with TRBJ2-2; TRBD1 aligns across 8 bases. The junction had 4 bases not matched to a gene; V was cut back by 6 bases and J by 1 base. Germline CDR1 ENHRY, CDR2 SYGVKD. The CDR3 covers 15 residues. Here the CDR3 reads CAISAGGLNTGELFF. CDR3 DNA sequence: TGTGCCATCAGCGCAGGGGGCCTGAACACCGGGGAGCTGTTTTTT.

J is TRBJ2-5 and V is TRBV28; TRBD1 aligns across 8 bases. CDR1 is MDHEN and CDR2 is SYDVKM in the germline V gene. The V and J ends lost 3 bases and 3 bases, in that order; junction bases with no gene match: 9. The CDR3 consists of 16 residues. CDR3 nucleotide sequence: TGTGCCAGCAGTTTTATGCAGGGGGCTTTCAAAGAGACCCAGTACTTC. The encoded protein is CASSFMQGAFKETQYF.

The V gene is TRBV20-1, the J gene TRBJ1-1; no clear D. This CDR3 spans 10 amino acids. V lost 3 bases and J lost 12, with 11 bases in between. Germline assignment: CDR1 DFQATT and CDR2 SNEGSKA (reference sequence). CDR3 loop: CSASRKGTFF. The DNA for the CDR3 is TGCAGTGCTAGTCGCAAGGGAACTTTCTTT.

The rearrangement links TRBV18 to TRBJ1-3; no reliable D call. In germline, CDR1 is KGHSH, CDR2 LQKENI. The CDR3 spans 16 residues. V gave up 1 base and J gave up 0 bases, with 10 bases separating them. In nucleotides, the CDR3 is TGTGCCAGCTCACCACAACGAGGAAGCTCTGGAAACACCATATATTTT. Amino acid sequence: CASSPQRGSSGNTIYF.

The rearrangement joins TRBV5-5 to TRBJ2-6; maybe TRBD1 (6 bases). The CDR3 has 18 residues. Trimming shortened V by 1 base and J by 0 bases, and 14 bases separated the two germline ends. CDR1 SGHKS and CDR2 YYEKEE come from the germline V gene (reference sequence). The CDR3 protein is CASSLSQGLSSGANVLTF. CDR3 sequence (DNA): TGTGCCAGCAGCTTGTCGCAGGGGCTGAGCTCTGGGGCCAACGTCCTGACTTTC.

This rearrangement joins TRBV6-6 to TRBJ2-7; 9 bases are shared with TRBD1. Germline V gene sequence: CDR1 MNHNY, CDR2 SVGAGI (reference sequence). CDR3 length: 14 residues. After removal of 4 bases from V and 2 bases from J, the junction contained 3 bases not matched to a gene. The CDR3 here is CASSSGQGAYEQYF. The CDR3 DNA reads TGTGCCAGCAGTTCGGGACAGGGAGCCTACGAGCAGTACTTC.

The chain carries TRBV4-3 and TRBJ2-3, with 8 bases that match TRBD1. This CDR3 region has 17 residues. Trimming cost V 1 base and J 0 bases; bases outside gene matches: 6. Germline V CDR1 and CDR2: LGHNA, YSLEER. The CDR3 here is CASSQAPRQGSTDTQYF. CDR3 sequence (DNA): TGCGCCAGCAGCCAAGCCCCCCGACAGGGGAGCACAGATACGCAGTATTTT.